Following are 10 T cell receptor beta chains from one sample sequenced in a study of T cell responses to AZD1222 COVID-19 vaccine. Measured with immunoSEQ multiplex PCR; TCRdb has only the in-frame clones, and not every one. Altogether about 130,000 clones are present, about nine tenths being singletons, with the ten largest covering about a fifth. Sequenced material: peripheral blood, taken on day 0 of AZD1222 vaccination. The receptors here all came from an adult in good health.

This chain links TRBV28 with TRBJ2-3; 7 positions agree with TRBD1. Germline V gives CDR1 MDHEN, CDR2 SYDVKM. There are 13 residues in the CDR3. V shed 11 bases, J shed 2 bases, and the junction held 7 bases outside the gene matches. The CDR3 coding sequence is TGTGCCGCCATCGACAGGGCCACAGATACGCAGTATTTT. Protein sequence: CAAIDRATDTQYF.

The V and J genes are TRBV6-1 and TRBJ1-4; D ambiguous. Germline-derived CDR1 and CDR2 are MNHNS and SASEGT. With 11 bases removed from V and 0 bases from J, the gap between germline ends came to 13 bases. The CDR3 runs to 14 residues. CDR3 region: CASQIWATNEKLFF. Written as DNA, the CDR3 is TGTGCCTCCCAGATATGGGCAACTAATGAAAAACTGTTTTTT.

The rearrangement uses TRBV15 and TRBJ1-1; unclear D gene. Germline V gene sequence: CDR1 LNHNV, CDR2 YYDKDF (reference sequence). The V end was cut by 2 bases, the J end by 4 bases, with 8 bases between. This CDR3 is 13 amino acids long. The CDR3 DNA follows: TGTGCCACCAGCAGAACGGGGTTCACTGAAGCTTTCTTT. This sequence encodes CATSRTGFTEAFF.

This clone was picked up one time. The rearrangement links TRBV10-3 to TRBJ1-2; D remains unclear. V lost 4 bases and J lost 4, with 16 bases in between. Germline V CDR1 and CDR2: ENHRY, SYGVKD. This CDR3 has 15 residues. CDR3 DNA: TGTGCCATCAGTGTTTCGGCAGGAGGTACCTATGGCTACACCTTC. It codes for CAISVSAGGTYGYTF.

The genes are TRBV9 and TRBJ2-5; possibly TRBD1 or TRBD2 for D (5 bases each). This CDR3 spans 15 amino acids. Deletions cut 1 base from V and 2 bases from J, with 12 bases between. Looked up from germline, CDR1 is SGDLS and CDR2 is YYNGEE. Written as DNA, the CDR3 is TGTGCCAGCAGCGTATACCGGGACCGACAAGAGACCCAGTACTTC. This sequence encodes CASSVYRDRQETQYF.

This clone was recorded once. The chain joins TRBV3-1 (or the pseudogene TRBV3-2) to TRBJ1-2, with D maybe TRBD1 (5 bases). Trimming cost V 4 bases and J 0 bases, with 15 bases left between them. Germline CDR1 is LGHDT and CDR2 is YNNKEL (reference sequence). The CDR3 is 16 residues long. This CDR3 is CASSLPEGSSNYGYTF. Here the CDR3 DNA reads TGTGCCAGCAGCCTCCCCGAGGGGAGCTCTAACTATGGCTACACCTTC.

This clone was recorded only once. The genes are TRBV6-2 or TRBV6-3 and TRBJ1-5; 7 nucleotides agree with TRBD1. The length of the CDR3 is 16 residues. The J segment lost 4 bases and the V segment lost 5 bases, leaving 11 bases of the junction unmatched. Germline V gives CDR1 MNHEY, CDR2 SVGEGT. CDR3 residues: CASSTPLDRINQPQHF. The CDR3, as DNA: TGTGCCAGCAGTACCCCCTTGGACAGGATAAATCAGCCCCAGCATTTT.

As DNA, the CDR3 is TGTGCCAGCAGTTTAAGATTTCAGCCCCAGCATTTT. As protein: CASSLRFQPQHF. V and J are TRBV28 and TRBJ1-5, with D uncertain. V lost 2 bases and J lost 6, with 5 bases in between. This CDR3 contains 12 residues. The germline V gene has CDR1 MDHEN and CDR2 SYDVKM. Combining the CDR3 with reference TRBV28 and TRBJ1-5 gives the whole variable domain DVKVTQSSRYLVKRTGEKVFLECVQDMDHENMFWYRQDPGLGLRLIYFSYDVKMKEKGDIPEGYSVSREKKERFSLILESASTNQTSMYLCASSLRFQPQHFGDGTRLSIL.

The chain uses TRBV5-4 and TRBJ2-1, with D perhaps given as TRBD1 or TRBD2 (5 bases each). The CDR3 loop spans 12 amino acids. V gave up 3 bases and J gave up 9 bases, with 10 bases separating them. Germline loops: CDR1 SGHNT, CDR2 YYREEE (reference sequence). This CDR3 is CASSWERGEQFF. CDR3 in DNA: TGTGCCAGCAGCTGGGAGAGGGGTGAGCAGTTCTTC.

This clone was detected only once. V and J are TRBV7-6 and TRBJ1-1, with 9 bases matching TRBD1. Germline loops: CDR1 SGHVS, CDR2 FNYEAQ. The CDR3 is 16 amino acids. The junction had 8 bases not matched to a gene; V was cut back by 1 base and J by 5 bases. CDR3 region: CASSLGSRQGVTEAFF. The CDR3 DNA sequence: TGTGCCAGCAGCTTAGGATCCCGACAGGGGGTTACTGAAGCTTTCTTT.